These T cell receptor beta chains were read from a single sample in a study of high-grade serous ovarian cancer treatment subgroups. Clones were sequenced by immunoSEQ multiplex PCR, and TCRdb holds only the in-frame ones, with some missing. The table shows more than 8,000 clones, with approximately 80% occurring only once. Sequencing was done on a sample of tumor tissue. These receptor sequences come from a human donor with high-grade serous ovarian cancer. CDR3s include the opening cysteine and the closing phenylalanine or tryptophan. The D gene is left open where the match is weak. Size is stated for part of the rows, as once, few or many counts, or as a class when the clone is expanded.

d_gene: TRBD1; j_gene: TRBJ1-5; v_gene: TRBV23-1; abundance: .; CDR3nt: TGCGCCAGCAGGCCGGACAGGGGGGCTCGCAATCAGCCCCAGCATTTT; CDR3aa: CASRPDRGARNQPQHF
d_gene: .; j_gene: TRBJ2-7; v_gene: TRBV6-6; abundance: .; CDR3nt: TGTGCCAGCAGTGGCTTGGGGATACCCTCCTACGAGCAGTACTTC; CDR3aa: CASSGLGIPSYEQYF
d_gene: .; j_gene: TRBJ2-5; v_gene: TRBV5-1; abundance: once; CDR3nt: TGCGCCAGCAGTCAGGGACGGATCCAAGAGACCCAGTACTTC; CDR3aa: CASSQGRIQETQYF
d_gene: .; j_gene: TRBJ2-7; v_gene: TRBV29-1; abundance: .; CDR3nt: TGCAGCGCTGATCTTCGGGGCGTATCCTACGAGCAGTACTTC; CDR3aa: CSADLRGVSYEQYF
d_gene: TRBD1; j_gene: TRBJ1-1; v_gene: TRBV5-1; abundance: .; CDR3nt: TGCGCCAGCAGCAACAGGGGGATGAACACTGAAGCTTTCTTT; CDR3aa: CASSNRGMNTEAFF
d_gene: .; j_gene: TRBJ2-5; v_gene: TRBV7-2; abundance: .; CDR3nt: TGTGCCAGCAGCCCGCGGGCCCTCCAAGAGACCCAGTACTTC; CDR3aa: CASSPRALQETQYF
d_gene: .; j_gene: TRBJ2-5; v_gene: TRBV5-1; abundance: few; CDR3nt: TGCGCCAGCAGTCAGGGGTTTCAAGAGACCCAGTACTTC; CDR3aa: CASSQGFQETQYF
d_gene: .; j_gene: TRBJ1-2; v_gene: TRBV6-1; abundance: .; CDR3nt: TGTGCCAGCAGTCCTGGCCCCTATGGCTACACCTTC; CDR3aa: CASSPGPYGYTF
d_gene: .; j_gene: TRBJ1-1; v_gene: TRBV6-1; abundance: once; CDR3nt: TGTGCCAGCAGTCTCACGGGGAAGGACACTGAAGCTTTCTTT; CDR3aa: CASSLTGKDTEAFF
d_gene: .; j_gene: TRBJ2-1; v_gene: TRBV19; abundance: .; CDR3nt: TGTGCCAGTACTTCCGGCTACAATGAGCAGTTCTTC; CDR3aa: CASTSGYNEQFF
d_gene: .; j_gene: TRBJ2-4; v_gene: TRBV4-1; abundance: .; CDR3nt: TGCGCCAGCAGCCAAGGGACTGCTAATCAGGGAGACATTCAGTACTTC; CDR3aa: CASSQGTANQGDIQYF
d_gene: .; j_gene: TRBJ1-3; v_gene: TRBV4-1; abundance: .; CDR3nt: TGCGCCAGCAGCCAAAAAGGAGGAGACAGCTTCTCTGGAAACACCATATATTTT; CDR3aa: CASSQKGGDSFSGNTIYF
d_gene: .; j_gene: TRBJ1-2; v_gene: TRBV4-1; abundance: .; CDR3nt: TGCGCCAGCAGCCAAGGACAAGATTATGGCTACACCTTC; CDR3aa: CASSQGQDYGYTF
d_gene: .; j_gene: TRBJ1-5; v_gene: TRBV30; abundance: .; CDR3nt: TGTGCCTGGAGTACAGGGACCAGCAATCAGCCCCAGCATTTT; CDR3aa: CAWSTGTSNQPQHF
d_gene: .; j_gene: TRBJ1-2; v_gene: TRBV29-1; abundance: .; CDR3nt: TGCAGCGCGACAATGAACTATGGCTACACCTTC; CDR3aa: CSATMNYGYTF
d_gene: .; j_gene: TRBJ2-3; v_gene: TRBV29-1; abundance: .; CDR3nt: TGCAGCGTTCTGACCTTAACAATAACCAGCACAGATACGCAGTATTTT; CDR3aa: CSVLTLTITSTDTQYF
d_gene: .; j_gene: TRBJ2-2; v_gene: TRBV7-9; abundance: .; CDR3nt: TGTGCCAGCAGCTTATCGCACGGGGAGCTGTTTTTT; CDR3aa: CASSLSHGELFF
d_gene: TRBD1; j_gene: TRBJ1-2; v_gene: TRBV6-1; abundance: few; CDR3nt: TGTGCCAGCAGGGACAGGCGGGGTGGCTACACCTTC; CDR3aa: CASRDRRGGYTF
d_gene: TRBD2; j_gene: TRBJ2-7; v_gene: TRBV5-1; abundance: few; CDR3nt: TGCGCCAGCAGCTCAGGGCCGGGGAGGGGCGAGCAGTACTTC; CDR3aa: CASSSGPGRGEQYF
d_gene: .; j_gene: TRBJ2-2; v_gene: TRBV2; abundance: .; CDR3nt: TGTGCCAGCAGTTACACGAACACCGGGGAGCTGTTTTTT; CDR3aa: CASSYTNTGELFF
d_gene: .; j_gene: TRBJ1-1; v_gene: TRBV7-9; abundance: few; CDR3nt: TGTGCCAGCAAAGCACGGGGTAGTAGGGACACTGAAGCTTTCTTT; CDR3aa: CASKARGSRDTEAFF
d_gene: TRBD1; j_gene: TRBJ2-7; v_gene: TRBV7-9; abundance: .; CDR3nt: TGTGCCAGCAGCTTAGGGACAGGGGGGTTCTACGAGCAGTACTTC; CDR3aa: CASSLGTGGFYEQYF
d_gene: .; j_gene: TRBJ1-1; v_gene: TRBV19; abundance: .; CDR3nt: TGTGCCAGTAGTATAAAAGGGAGCACTGAAGCTTTCTTT; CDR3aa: CASSIKGSTEAFF
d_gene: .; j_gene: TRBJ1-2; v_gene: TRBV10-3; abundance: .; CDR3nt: TGTGCCATCAGCCCCCAGGGCTTAGGAGACGGCTACACCTTC; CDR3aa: CAISPQGLGDGYTF
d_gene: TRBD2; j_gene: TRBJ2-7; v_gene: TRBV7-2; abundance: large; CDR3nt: TGTGCCAGCAGCCCCCGGGGAGGGTTCGAGCAGTACTTC; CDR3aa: CASSPRGGFEQYF
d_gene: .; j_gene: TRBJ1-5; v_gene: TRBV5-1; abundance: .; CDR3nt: TGCGCCAGCAGCTTGGGTACAGTTAGCAATCAGCCCCAGCATTTT; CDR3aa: CASSLGTVSNQPQHF
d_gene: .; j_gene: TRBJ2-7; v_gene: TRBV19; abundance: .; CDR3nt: TGTGCCAGTACGGCACAGGGATCCTACGAGCAGTACTTC; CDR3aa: CASTAQGSYEQYF
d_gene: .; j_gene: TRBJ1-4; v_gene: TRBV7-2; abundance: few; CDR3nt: TGTGCCAGCAGCCCCCGGGGGGCTAATGAAAAACTGTTTTTT; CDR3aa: CASSPRGANEKLFF
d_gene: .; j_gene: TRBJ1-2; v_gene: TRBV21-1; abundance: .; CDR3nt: TGTGCCAGCAGCAAAGTAGCAACGGCAGGGAGAGGCTACACCTTC; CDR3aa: CASSKVATAGRGYTF
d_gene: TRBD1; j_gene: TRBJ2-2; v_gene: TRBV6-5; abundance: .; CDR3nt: TGTGCCAGCCGGACAGGGCGGTTTAACACCGGGGAGCTGTTTTTT; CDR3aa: CASRTGRFNTGELFF
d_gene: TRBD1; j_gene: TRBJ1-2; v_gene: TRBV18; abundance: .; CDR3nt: TGTGCCAGCTCACCAGAGCTACAGGGGGCTACTTACACCTTC; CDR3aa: CASSPELQGATYTF
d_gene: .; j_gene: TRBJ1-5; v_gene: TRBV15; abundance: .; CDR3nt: TGTGCCACCAGCAAGGGCAGGCTGGATGGCAATCAGCCCCAGCATTTT; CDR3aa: CATSKGRLDGNQPQHF
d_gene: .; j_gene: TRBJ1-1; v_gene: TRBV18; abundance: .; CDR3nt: TGTGCCAGCTCACCATTGGGACAGAACACTGAAGCTTTCTTT; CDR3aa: CASSPLGQNTEAFF
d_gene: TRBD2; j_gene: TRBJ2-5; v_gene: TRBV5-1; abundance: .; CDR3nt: TGCGCCAGCAGCTTGGGGATCTTGGCGGGGGGGAACCAAGAGACCCAGTACTTC; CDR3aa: CASSLGILAGGNQETQYF
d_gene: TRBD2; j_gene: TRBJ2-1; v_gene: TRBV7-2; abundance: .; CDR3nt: TGTGCCAGCAGCTTAGGCGGGGGGGGCCGGAATGAGCAGTTCTTC; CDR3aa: CASSLGGGGRNEQFF
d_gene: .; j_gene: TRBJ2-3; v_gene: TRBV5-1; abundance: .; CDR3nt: TGCGCCAGCAGCTTGGGTGACCCAGATACGCAGTATTTT; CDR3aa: CASSLGDPDTQYF
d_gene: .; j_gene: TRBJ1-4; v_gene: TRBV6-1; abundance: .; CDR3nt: TGTGCCAGCAGTGAACTACGGACACTTGAAAAACTGTTTTTT; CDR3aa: CASSELRTLEKLFF
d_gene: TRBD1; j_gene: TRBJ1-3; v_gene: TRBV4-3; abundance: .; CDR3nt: TGCGCCAGCAGCCAAGATTGGAGACAGGGTGGTGGAGACACCATATATTTT; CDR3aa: CASSQDWRQGGGDTIYF
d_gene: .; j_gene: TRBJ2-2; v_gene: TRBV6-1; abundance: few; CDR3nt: TGTGCCAGCAGTGAAGCCGCCGGGGCGAACACCGGGGAGCTGTTTTTT; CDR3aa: CASSEAAGANTGELFF
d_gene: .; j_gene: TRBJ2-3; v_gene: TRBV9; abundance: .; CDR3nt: TGTGCCAGCAGCGCTGCCGCCCATAGGGCGCAGTATTTT; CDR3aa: CASSAAAHRAQYF
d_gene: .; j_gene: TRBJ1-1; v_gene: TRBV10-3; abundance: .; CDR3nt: TGTGCCATCAGTGAGTTCCTGGGGGCAACTGAAGCTTTCTTT; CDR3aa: CAISEFLGATEAFF
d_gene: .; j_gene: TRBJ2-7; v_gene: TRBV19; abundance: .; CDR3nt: TGTGCCAGTAGTATGGTACAGGGCCCCGTGGGGGAGCAGTACTTC; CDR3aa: CASSMVQGPVGEQYF